The T cell receptor (beta chain) under discussion was sequenced for a study of blood T cell repertoires in COVID-19. On the study more broadly: T cells, B-cell-depleted T cells, or PBMCs supplied cDNA or gDNA.

The study recruited people aged about 18 to 95 years across about two dozen US areas. In germline, CDR1 is LGHNA, CDR2 YNFKEQ. The CDR3 contains 17 residues. With 0 bases removed from V and 0 bases from J, the gap between germline ends came to 11 bases. Some clones are missing from TCRdb's copy, which holds only in-frame ones; the method was immunoSEQ multiplex PCR. The table has 350,000 to 550,000 clones, around 91% seen once; the top ten hold roughly 1.1%. This chain connects TRBV4-2 to TRBJ2-2, with D possibly TRBD1 on 5 matching bases. This receptor was obtained from a man aged 25-45 years who had recovered from COVID-19. Material for sequencing was PBMCs or T cells enriched from blood (not recorded which). CDR3 loop: CASSQEEGRANTGELFF. Here the CDR3 DNA reads TGTGCCAGCAGCCAAGAGGAAGGCAGGGCGAACACCGGGGAGCTGTTTTTT.